The 6 T cell receptor beta chains below all came from one sample that was sequenced in a study. TCRdb re-called the 5' RACE reads with MiXCR, one entry per CDR3 protein. The profile shows approximately 50,000 distinct CDR3 sequences, less than 25% of them singletons. The sorted Tregs were CD4+CD25+CD127-/low cells. The material sequenced was tumor-infiltrating Tregs sorted from the breast tumor. These receptors all stem from a female donor with breast cancer.

This chain uses TRBV28 with TRBJ1-6; 8 bases align to TRBD1. Trimming at V came to 4 bases and at J to 7 bases, leaving 9 bases not matched to a gene. Germline values: CDR1 MDHEN, CDR2 SYDVKM. This CDR3 has 16 residues. The chain's CDR3 is CASSSTDRAVNSPLHF. For the CDR3, the DNA is TGTGCCAGCAGTTCAACGGACAGGGCGGTAAATTCACCCCTCCACTTT.

The V call is TRBV30, the J call TRBJ1-3; no clear D. Germline CDR1 and CDR2: GTSNPN and SVGIG (reference sequence). The length of the CDR3 is 14 residues. Trimming shortened V by 4 bases and J by 0 bases, and 10 bases separated the two germline ends. This CDR3 reads CAWTAQLSGNTIYF. In nucleotides, the CDR3 is TGTGCCTGGACCGCGCAGCTCTCTGGAAACACCATATATTTT.

This clonotype has just a few counts. This chain connects TRBV5-1 to TRBJ2-1; D is uncertain. Germline-derived CDR1 and CDR2 are SGHRS and YFSETQ. This CDR3 has 11 amino acids. Trimming shortened V by 5 bases and J by 6 bases, and 6 bases separated the two germline ends. The CDR3 protein is CASREGNEQFF. The CDR3, as DNA: TGCGCCAGCAGGGAAGGCAATGAGCAGTTCTTC.

The chain uses TRBV4-2 and TRBJ2-2; 11 bases agree with TRBD2. The CDR3 runs to 16 residues. Germline CDR1 reads LGHNA; CDR2 reads YNFKEQ. Trimming took 2 bases from V and 4 from J; bases not matched to a gene: 3. The CDR3 region is CASSQTSGSVTGELFF. The CDR3 DNA reads as TGTGCCAGCAGCCAAACTAGCGGGAGCGTCACCGGGGAGCTGTTTTTT.

This clonotype occurred many times. The rearrangement uses TRBV5-5 and TRBJ2-1; D unresolved. The germline V gene encodes CDR1 SGHKS and CDR2 YYEKEE (reference sequence). Trimming left V 4 bases short and J 6 bases short, with 14 bases between. This CDR3 is 14 amino acids long. The CDR3 DNA reads as TGTGCCAGCAGCCTCAGACCGTGGGGCAATGAGCAGTTCTTC. Protein product: CASSLRPWGNEQFF.

This sequence joins TRBV3-1 and TRBJ2-1, with D perhaps matching TRBD2 (6 bases). Germline assignment: CDR1 LGHDT and CDR2 YNNKEL (reference sequence). The CDR3 sequence is 13 residues long. Trimming shortened V by 4 bases and J by 5 bases, and 9 bases separated the two germline ends. The CDR3 nucleotides read TGTGCCAGCAGCCGTCAGCGGGACAATGAGCAGTTCTTC. Its protein product is CASSRQRDNEQFF.